Listed below are T cell receptor beta chains from one sample, sequenced in a study of long-term antiretroviral therapy in people with HIV. This table comes from immunoSEQ multiplex PCR, and its TCRdb copy is limited to in-frame clones, with some not included. The repertoire includes about 32,000 clones, 95% to 98% of them detected once, and approximately 2% sits in the top ten. Sequencing was performed on unsorted PBMCs, taken 7.6 years after starting antiretroviral therapy. These receptors all stem from a man aged 25-40 years with HIV. The CDR3 runs from the conserved cysteine through the conserved F or W. Each record gives: J gene, D gene, V gene, clone size, CDR3 DNA, CDR3 protein. D genes are given only for firm matches. Size is omitted from some rows. Given values are once, few, many or a class for expanded clones.

>TRBJ2-2|.|TRBV5-4|.
TGTGCCAGCAGCTTGGGGGGGTTGCGGGAGAACACCGGGGAGCTGTTTTTT
CASSLGGLRENTGELFF
>TRBJ2-2|.|TRBV4-2|.
TGTGCCAGCAGCCAAGACGGATTTGGGGAACGCGGGGCCTCCGGGGAGCTGTTTTTT
CASSQDGFGERGASGELFF
>TRBJ1-4|.|TRBV30|.
TGTGCCTGGAGTGTACCGGAGGGGTTGAGTGAAAAACTGTTTTTT
CAWSVPEGLSEKLFF
>TRBJ1-1|.|TRBV7-9|.
TGTGCCAGCAGTCGGCCGACAGCGAACACTGAAGCTTTCTTT
CASSRPTANTEAFF
>TRBJ2-3|TRBD2|TRBV10-3|.
TGTGCCATCACCCCATCAGGGCGGGAGGGCTTTGATACGCAGTATTTT
CAITPSGREGFDTQYF
>TRBJ1-1|.|TRBV29-1|.
TGCAGCTTTGCGGGTCTTGAAGCTTTCTTT
CSFAGLEAFF
>TRBJ2-3|.|TRBV27|.
TGTGCCAGCAGTCTAGCCCTCTGGCCGGGGGCAGATACGCAGTATTTT
CASSLALWPGADTQYF
>TRBJ2-3|TRBD2|TRBV10-2|few
TGCGCCAGCAGTGAAGGGACTAGCGGGGGGATAGATACGCAGTATTTT
CASSEGTSGGIDTQYF
>TRBJ2-1|.|TRBV7-2|.
TGTGCCAGCAGAAAAAGCAATGAGCAGTTCTTC
CASRKSNEQFF
>TRBJ2-5|.|TRBV5-6|.
TGTGCCAGCAGCTTGAGGGGGCAGGCGGGGGCAGGGGGGACCCAGTACTTC
CASSLRGQAGAGGTQYF
>TRBJ2-7|.|TRBV6-6|.
TGTGCCAGCAGTGGGGGCCGGTTTGCCTACGAGCAGTACTTC
CASSGGRFAYEQYF
>TRBJ2-2|.|TRBV7-9|.
TGTGCCAGCAGCCCCGGAGGCCGGAACACCGGGGAGCTGTTTTTT
CASSPGGRNTGELFF
>TRBJ2-1|.|TRBV9|.
TGTGCCAGCAGCGTAATTGGTCGGGTCTTC
CASSVIGRVF
>TRBJ2-1|.|TRBV19|.
TGTGCCAGTAGAGAGGGAGGGGGCAATGAGCAGTTCTTC
CASREGGGNEQFF
>TRBJ2-5|.|TRBV10-1|.
TGCGCCAGCAGTGACGGACTAGGGGGACAAGAGACCCAGTACTTC
CASSDGLGGQETQYF
>TRBJ1-2|.|TRBV4-2|.
TGTGCCAGCGCCGAGAGGGTTGACTATGGCTACACCTTC
CASAERVDYGYTF
>TRBJ2-3|TRBD2|TRBV5-1|.
TGCGCCAGCTGTCCTGCGGGGGGGGTCCCAGATACGCAGTATTTT
CASCPAGGVPDTQYF
>TRBJ1-4|.|TRBV27|once
TGTGCCAGCAGTTTGACTCCAGGGGTAACTAATGAAAAACTGTTTTTT
CASSLTPGVTNEKLFF
>TRBJ2-2|TRBD2|TRBV27|.
TGTGCCAGCAGCCCCCTAGCGGGAGTCGGTAGGGGGAACACCGGGGAGCTGTTTTTT
CASSPLAGVGRGNTGELFF
>TRBJ2-1|TRBD2|TRBV4-2|.
TGTGCCAGCAGCCCCAGCGGGGGTGGGGACAATGAGCAGTTCTTC
CASSPSGGGDNEQFF
>TRBJ2-5|.|TRBV29-1|.
TGCAGCGTTGGGTTGCAAGAGACCCAGTACTTC
CSVGLQETQYF
>TRBJ1-5|TRBD1|TRBV4-3|.
TGCGCCAGCAGCCAAGATCACCGCACAGGGGGCTCTCAGCCCCAGCATTTT
CASSQDHRTGGSQPQHF
>TRBJ2-7|.|TRBV7-2|.
TGTGCCAGCAGCTTAGTTACTGCCCCAGGAGACGAGCAGTACTTC
CASSLVTAPGDEQYF
>TRBJ2-7|.|TRBV2|.
TGTGCCAGCAGTGACAGGGATGTGCAGTACTTC
CASSDRDVQYF